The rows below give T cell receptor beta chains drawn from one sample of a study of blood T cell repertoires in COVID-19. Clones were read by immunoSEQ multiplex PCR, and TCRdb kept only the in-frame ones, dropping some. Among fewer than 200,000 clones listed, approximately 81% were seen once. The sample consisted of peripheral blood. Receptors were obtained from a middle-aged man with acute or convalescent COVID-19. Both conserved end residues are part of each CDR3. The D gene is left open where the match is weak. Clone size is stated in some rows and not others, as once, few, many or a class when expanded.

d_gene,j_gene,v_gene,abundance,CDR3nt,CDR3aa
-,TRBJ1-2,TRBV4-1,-,TGCGCCAGCAGCCAAGATGGGGGGAACTATGGCTACACCTTC,CASSQDGGNYGYTF
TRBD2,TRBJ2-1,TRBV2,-,TGTGCCAGCAGCCCCTTGGGGGGGGGTTACAATGAGCAGTTCTTC,CASSPLGGGYNEQFF
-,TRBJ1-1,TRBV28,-,TGTGCCAGCAGCACTACGCTTAACACTGAAGCTTTCTTT,CASSTTLNTEAFF
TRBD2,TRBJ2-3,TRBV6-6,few,TGTGCCAGCAGTCGCAGTAGCGGGGGGAACCCTAGCACAGATACGCAGTATTTT,CASSRSSGGNPSTDTQYF
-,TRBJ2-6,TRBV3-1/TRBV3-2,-,TGTGCCAGCAGCCCCCCAGGGGGGTATTCAACTGGGGCCAACGTCCTGACTTTC,CASSPPGGYSTGANVLTF
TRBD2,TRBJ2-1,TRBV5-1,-,TGCGCCAGCAGCTTGGTGAGCGGGGGCCCCTACAATGAGCAGTTCTTC,CASSLVSGGPYNEQFF
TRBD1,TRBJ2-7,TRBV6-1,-,TGTGCCAGCAGTGAAATCGGTCCGGGACAGGGGAGAAACGAGCAGTACTTC,CASSEIGPGQGRNEQYF
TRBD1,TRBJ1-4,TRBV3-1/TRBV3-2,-,TGTGCCAGCAGCCCCCGGACAGGAACTAATGAAAAACTGTTTTTT,CASSPRTGTNEKLFF
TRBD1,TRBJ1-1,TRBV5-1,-,TGCGCCAGCAGCTTAGGGGACAGGGGAGGAACTGAAGCTTTCTTT,CASSLGDRGGTEAFF
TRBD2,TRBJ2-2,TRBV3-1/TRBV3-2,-,TGTGCCAGCACCACCGGGCGGGGGACCAACACCGGGGAGCTGTTTTTT,CASTTGRGTNTGELFF
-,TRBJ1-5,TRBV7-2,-,TGTGCCAGCAGTCTACAGGGTAGCAATCAGCCCCAGCATTTT,CASSLQGSNQPQHF
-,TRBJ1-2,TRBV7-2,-,TGTGCCAGCAGCTTAACGTGGGCCAACCCAGCTACTAACTATGGCTACACCTTC,CASSLTWANPATNYGYTF
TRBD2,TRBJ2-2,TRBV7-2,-,TGTGCCAGCAGCTTAAAACGGGGGGTGAACACCGGGGAGCTGTTTTTT,CASSLKRGVNTGELFF
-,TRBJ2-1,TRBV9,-,TGTGCCAGCAGCGTCAGGGGCTATTCCTCCTACAATGAGCAGTTCTTC,CASSVRGYSSYNEQFF
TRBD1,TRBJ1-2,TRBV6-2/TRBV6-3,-,TGTGCCAGCAGCCGGACAGGGGAGGGCAACTATGGCTACACCTTC,CASSRTGEGNYGYTF
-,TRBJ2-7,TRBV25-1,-,TGTGCCAGCAGCAGGTCAGGGGGGACTAGCTCCTACGAGCAGTACTTC,CASSRSGGTSSYEQYF
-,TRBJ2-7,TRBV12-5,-,TGTGCTAGTGGTCAGACCTACGAGCAGTACTTC,CASGQTYEQYF
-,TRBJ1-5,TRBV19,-,TGTGCCAGTAGTAGTGAGACAGGCATATTCAATCAGCCCCAGCATTTT,CASSSETGIFNQPQHF
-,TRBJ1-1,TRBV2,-,TGTGCCAGCAGAGTAGACCAGGGGTATAACACTGAAGCTTTCTTT,CASRVDQGYNTEAFF
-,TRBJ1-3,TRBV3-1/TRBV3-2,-,TGTGCCAGCAGGGGGGTTCAGGGGACCACCATATATTTT,CASRGVQGTTIYF
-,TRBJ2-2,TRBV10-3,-,TGTGCCATCTCGTCCAACACCGGGGAGCTGTTTTTT,CAISSNTGELFF
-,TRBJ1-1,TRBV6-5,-,TGTGCCAGCAGCCTCGGACTCTTCAATGAAGCTTTCTTT,CASSLGLFNEAFF
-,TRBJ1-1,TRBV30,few,TGTGCCTGGAGTCCCCGGTTGGTTCAGAACACTGAAGCTTTCTTT,CAWSPRLVQNTEAFF
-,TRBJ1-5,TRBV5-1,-,TGCGCCAGCAGCTTCGATAAACAGGATCGCATATATGAAGGGGGCAATCAGCCCCAGCATTTT,CASSFDKQDRIYEGGNQPQHF
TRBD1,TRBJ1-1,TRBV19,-,TGTGCCAGTAGCCAGGACAGGGGTAATGAAGCTTTCTTT,CASSQDRGNEAFF
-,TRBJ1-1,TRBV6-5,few,TGTGCCAGCAGTTTGATGTCGGCAGGCCTCACTGAAGCTTTCTTT,CASSLMSAGLTEAFF
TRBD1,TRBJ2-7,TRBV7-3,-,TGTGCCAGCAGCTCAGGGACAGGGGAGCCCTACGAGCAGTACTTC,CASSSGTGEPYEQYF
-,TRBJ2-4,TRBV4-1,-,TGCGCCAGCAGCCAAGATTTTGGGGCAGAAATTTTTCTAGCCAAAAACATTCAGTACTTC,CASSQDFGAEIFLAKNIQYF
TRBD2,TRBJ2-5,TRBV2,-,TGTGCCAGCAGCGGGGCGGGGGGGCGCCAAGAGACCCAGTACTTC,CASSGAGGRQETQYF
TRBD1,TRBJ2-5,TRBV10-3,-,TGTGCCATCAGCAAGGACAGGGGCCAAGAGACCCAGTACTTC,CAISKDRGQETQYF
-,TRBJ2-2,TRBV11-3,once,TGTGCCAGCAGCTACACGAACACCGGGGAGCTGTTTTTT,CASSYTNTGELFF
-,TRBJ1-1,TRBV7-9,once,TGTGCCAGCAGCTCCGGAGCGGGACAAATGAACACTGAAGCTTTCTTT,CASSSGAGQMNTEAFF
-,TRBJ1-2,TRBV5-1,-,TGCGCCAGCAGACGGGGGGAGGAGGCTAACTATGGCTACACCTTC,CASRRGEEANYGYTF
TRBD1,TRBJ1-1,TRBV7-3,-,TGTGCCAGCAGCTCACAGGGGGTGAACACTGAAGCTTTCTTT,CASSSQGVNTEAFF
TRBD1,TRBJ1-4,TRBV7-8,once,TGTGCCAGCAGCTTAGTATGGAGACAGGGAATAGATGAAAAACTGTTTTTT,CASSLVWRQGIDEKLFF
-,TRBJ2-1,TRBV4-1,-,TGCGCCAGCAGCCAAGTGACTAGTGGAGGGAGTGAGCAGTTCTTC,CASSQVTSGGSEQFF
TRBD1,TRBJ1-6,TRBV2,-,TGTGCCAGCAGGGGACAGGGAGAAGGTTCACCCCTCCACTTT,CASRGQGEGSPLHF
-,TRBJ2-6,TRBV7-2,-,TGTGCCAGCAGCCCCACGACAGTAACCAACGTCCTGACTTTC,CASSPTTVTNVLTF
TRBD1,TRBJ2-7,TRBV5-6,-,TGTGCCAGCAGCCTCGGACAGGGGCTCTCCTACGAGCAGTACTTC,CASSLGQGLSYEQYF
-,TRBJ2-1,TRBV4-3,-,TGCGCCAGCAGCCAAGACGAAGGGGCGATATACAATGAGCAGTTCTTC,CASSQDEGAIYNEQFF
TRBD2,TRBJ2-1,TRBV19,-,TGTGCCAGTAGTACTCAAGCCCTAGCGGGGGGGCAGAATGAGCAGTTCTTC,CASSTQALAGGQNEQFF
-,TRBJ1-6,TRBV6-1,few,TGTGCCAGCAGTGAATCCCCCACAGGGAGCTCCTATAATTCACCCCTCCACTTT,CASSESPTGSSYNSPLHF
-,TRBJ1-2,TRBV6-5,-,TGTGCCAGCAGTCGCCTTGGGACACGGGCGGTTGGCTACACCTTC,CASSRLGTRAVGYTF
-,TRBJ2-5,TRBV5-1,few,TGCGCCAGCAGCTTGGGTCGGGGACAAGAGACCCAGTACTTC,CASSLGRGQETQYF
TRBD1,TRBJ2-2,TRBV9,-,TGTGCCAGCAGCGTAGACAGGGGGGTCACCGGGGAGCTGTTTTTT,CASSVDRGVTGELFF
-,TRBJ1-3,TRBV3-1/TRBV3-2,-,TGTGCCAGCAGCCAAGCGGGTTGGGCTGGAAACACCATATATTTT,CASSQAGWAGNTIYF
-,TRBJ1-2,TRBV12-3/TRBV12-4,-,TGTGCCAGCAGTGAGGGACTTTCAAGGGGCTACACCTTC,CASSEGLSRGYTF
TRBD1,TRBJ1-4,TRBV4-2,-,TGTGCCAGCAGCCAAGACGACAGGGGGAATGAAAAACTGTTTTTT,CASSQDDRGNEKLFF
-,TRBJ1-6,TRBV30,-,TGTGCCTGGAGTGTGGGCAGGAATAATTCACCCCTCCACTTT,CAWSVGRNNSPLHF
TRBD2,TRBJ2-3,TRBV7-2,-,TGTGCCAGCAGCTTAGATCCGGGACTAGCGGGGGGGACGCAGTATTTT,CASSLDPGLAGGTQYF
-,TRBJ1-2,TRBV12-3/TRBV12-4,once,TGTGCCAGCAGGAGACAGTTTTATGGCTACACCTTC,CASRRQFYGYTF
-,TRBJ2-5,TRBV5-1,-,TGCGCCAGCAGCTTCTTGGCAAACCAAGAGACCCAGTACTTC,CASSFLANQETQYF
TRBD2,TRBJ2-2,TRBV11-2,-,TGTGCCAGCAGCTTAACTAGCGGGGGAAAAACCGGGGAGCTGTTTTTT,CASSLTSGGKTGELFF
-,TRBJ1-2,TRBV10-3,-,TGTGCCATCAGTGAGTCGGGGGGGCTCGGCTACACCTTC,CAISESGGLGYTF